The rows below give T cell receptor beta chains drawn from one sample of a study of CD8+CD57+ T cells in acquired aplastic anemia. TCRdb analysed the reads with MiXCR anew, one entry per CDR3 protein. The sample consists of hundreds of thousands of distinct CDR3 sequences, 55% to 70% of them appearing once. Sequencing was performed on sorted CD4+, CD8+, or CD8+CD57+ T cells (not recorded which) from PBMCs. Every receptor here comes from a human donor in good health, serving as a control. The CDR3 runs from the conserved cysteine through the conserved F or W. The order of the fields is J gene, V gene, CDR3 protein.

J: TRBJ1-5; V: TRBV7-8; CDR3: CASSQTGGQYEHF
J: TRBJ1-1; V: TRBV7-3; CDR3: CASSPSGQGNTEAFF
J: TRBJ1-6; V: TRBV7-8; CDR3: CASSLHQDTQDLAF
J: TRBJ2-3; V: TRBV24-1; CDR3: CATSLSWTDTQYF
J: TRBJ2-1; V: TRBV10-1; CDR3: CASSEKGAILCYEQFF
J: TRBJ2-1; V: TRBV20-1; CDR3: CSARDLFSRDEQFF
J: TRBJ2-7; V: TRBV9; CDR3: CASSSSLGGGTQF
J: TRBJ1-2; V: TRBV19; CDR3: CASSPDRGVGYGYTF
J: TRBJ1-4; V: TRBV2; CDR3: CASSLVGLNERLFF
J: TRBJ2-7; V: TRBV9; CDR3: CASSVGGQRYEQYF
J: TRBJ1-1; V: TRBV11-2; CDR3: CASSLSGRGASEAFF
J: TRBJ2-2; V: TRBV12-3/TRBV12-4; CDR3: CASSLCEDGELFF
J: TRBJ1-2; V: TRBV20-1; CDR3: CSARSGGLNWTF
J: TRBJ2-1; V: TRBV11-2; CDR3: CASSFPGTYNEQFF
J: TRBJ2-7; V: TRBV9; CDR3: CASNQPMGGNEKYF
J: TRBJ2-7; V: TRBV20-1; CDR3: CSARQAYNSPYEQYF
J: TRBJ1-6; V: TRBV20-1; CDR3: CSARFWGRRDSPLHF
J: TRBJ2-3; V: TRBV10-3; CDR3: CAFTDSTDTQYF
J: TRBJ2-7; V: TRBV20-1; CDR3: CSARAGWTENF
J: TRBJ1-2; V: TRBV13; CDR3: CASSLYGTDNGYSYTF
J: TRBJ2-3; V: TRBV5-4; CDR3: CASTIGTVSTDTQYF
J: TRBJ1-1; V: TRBV6-6; CDR3: CASSLVLSAGNTEAFF
J: TRBJ2-2; V: TRBV7-2; CDR3: CASSPSRGPGELFF
J: TRBJ2-7; V: TRBV7-2; CDR3: CASSLGQSNHPQYF
J: TRBJ1-5; V: TRBV6-6; CDR3: CASSAGTGPDQPQHF
J: TRBJ2-2; V: TRBV9; CDR3: CASSGEQLNSPLLFF
J: TRBJ2-5; V: TRBV20-1; CDR3: CSAFASSYNF
J: TRBJ1-6; V: TRBV19; CDR3: CASSSDRDFYNSPLHF
J: TRBJ2-7; V: TRBV20-1; CDR3: CSAPPGGGYEQYF
J: TRBJ1-4; V: TRBV7-2; CDR3: CASSLVQGATNEKLFF
J: .; V: TRBV5-4; CDR3: CASSLERITGELFF
J: TRBJ2-7; V: TRBV10-3; CDR3: CAISELSGGYEQYF
J: TRBJ1-1; V: TRBV6-6; CDR3: CASSYLTVRRNTEAFF
J: TRBJ1-3; V: TRBV5-1; CDR3: CASSFPGGSGNTIYF
J: TRBJ1-2; V: TRBV6-2/TRBV6-3; CDR3: CASISVGDGYTF
J: TRBJ2-1; V: TRBV27; CDR3: CASSKNPDLPISYNEQFF
J: TRBJ2-7; V: TRBV19; CDR3: CASSLAIEREAYEQYF
J: TRBJ1-6; V: TRBV19; CDR3: CASTPRATRLSSYNSPLHF
J: TRBJ2-2; V: TRBV6-1; CDR3: CATRDTNSGELVF
J: TRBJ1-1; V: TRBV20-1; CDR3: CSAGGAGGYTEAFF
J: TRBJ2-7; V: TRBV12-3/TRBV12-4; CDR3: CASSPLDSYSYEQYF
J: TRBJ1-4; V: TRBV5-8; CDR3: CASSANGQSNEKLFF
J: TRBJ1-2; V: TRBV5-4; CDR3: CASSWGGGFYTF
J: TRBJ1-1; V: TRBV25-1; CDR3: CASSERGGRNTEAFF
J: TRBJ2-5; V: TRBV6-1; CDR3: CAISEGLVTSETQYF
J: TRBJ2-7; V: TRBV7-9; CDR3: CASSQGLDEQYF
J: TRBJ2-6; V: TRBV7-2; CDR3: CASSSERGGMSGANVLTF
J: TRBJ2-5; V: TRBV5-4; CDR3: CASSPGTSGETQYF
J: .; V: TRBV5-1; CDR3: CASSPEQGYDEQFF
J: TRBJ2-1; V: TRBV20-1; CDR3: CSGVRVSYNEQFF
J: TRBJ1-5; V: TRBV6-1; CDR3: CASSETWQNSNQPQHF
J: TRBJ2-7; V: TRBV20-1; CDR3: CSASTGTAHYEQYF
J: TRBJ1-6; V: TRBV11-1; CDR3: CASSLEGDSSPLHF
J: TRBJ2-7; V: TRBV9; CDR3: CASSVGDRGTYEQYF
J: TRBJ1-1; V: TRBV7-2; CDR3: CASTQVAGTDYF
J: TRBJ2-3; V: TRBV24-1; CDR3: CATSDLEFAGADTQYF